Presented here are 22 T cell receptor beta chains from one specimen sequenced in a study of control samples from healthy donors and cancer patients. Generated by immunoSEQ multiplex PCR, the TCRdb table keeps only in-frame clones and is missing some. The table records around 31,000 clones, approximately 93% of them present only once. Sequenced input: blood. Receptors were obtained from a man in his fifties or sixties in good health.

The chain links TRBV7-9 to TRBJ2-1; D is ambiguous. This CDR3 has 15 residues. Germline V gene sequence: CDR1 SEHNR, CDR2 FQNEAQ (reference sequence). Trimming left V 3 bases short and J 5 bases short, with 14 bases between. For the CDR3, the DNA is TGTGCCAGCAGCTTTTCAGGCCCGCGGAACAATGAGCAGTTCTTC. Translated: CASSFSGPRNNEQFF.

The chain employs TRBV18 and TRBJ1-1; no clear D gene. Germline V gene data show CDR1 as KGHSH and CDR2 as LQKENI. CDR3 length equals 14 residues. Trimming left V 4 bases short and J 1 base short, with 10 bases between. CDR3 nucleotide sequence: TGTGCCAGCTCACGGTCAGACACGAACACTGAAGCTTTCTTT. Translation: CASSRSDTNTEAFF.

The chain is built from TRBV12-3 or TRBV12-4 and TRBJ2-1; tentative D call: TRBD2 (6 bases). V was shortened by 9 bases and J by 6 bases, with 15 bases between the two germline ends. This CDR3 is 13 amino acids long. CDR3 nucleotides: TGTGCCAGTCGGGGGAACCCCGGCAATGAGCAGTTCTTC. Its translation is CASRGNPGNEQFF.

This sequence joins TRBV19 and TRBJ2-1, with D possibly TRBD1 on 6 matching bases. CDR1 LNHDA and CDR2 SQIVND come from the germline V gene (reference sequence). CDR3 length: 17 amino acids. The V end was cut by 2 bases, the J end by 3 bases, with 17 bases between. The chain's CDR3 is CASSINGPGTSYNEQFF. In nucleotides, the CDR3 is TGTGCCAGTAGTATAAATGGGCCCGGGACAAGCTACAATGAGCAGTTCTTC.

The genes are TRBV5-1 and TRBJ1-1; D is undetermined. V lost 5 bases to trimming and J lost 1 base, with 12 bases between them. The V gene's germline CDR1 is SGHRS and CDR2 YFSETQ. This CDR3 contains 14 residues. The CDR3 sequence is CASRREAANTEAFF. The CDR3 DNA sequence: TGCGCCAGCAGACGGGAGGCGGCGAACACTGAAGCTTTCTTT.

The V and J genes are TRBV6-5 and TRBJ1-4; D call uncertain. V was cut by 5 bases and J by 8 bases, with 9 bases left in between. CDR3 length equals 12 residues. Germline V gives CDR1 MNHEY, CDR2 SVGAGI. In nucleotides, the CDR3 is TGTGCCAGCAGTCCCTTGAGGGAAAAACTGTTTTTT. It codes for CASSPLREKLFF.

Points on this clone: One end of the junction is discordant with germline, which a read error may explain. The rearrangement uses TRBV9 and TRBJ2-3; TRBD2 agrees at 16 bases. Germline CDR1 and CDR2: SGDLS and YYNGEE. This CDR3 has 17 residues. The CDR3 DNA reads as TGTGCCCGCAGCATGGGGACTAGCGGGGGGGGCCTAGATACGCAGTATTTT. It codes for CARSMGTSGGGLDTQYF.

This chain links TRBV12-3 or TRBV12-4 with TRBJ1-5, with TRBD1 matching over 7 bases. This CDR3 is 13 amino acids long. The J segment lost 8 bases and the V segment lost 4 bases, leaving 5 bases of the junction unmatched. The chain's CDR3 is CASSSTGVKPQHF. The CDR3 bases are TGTGCCAGCAGTTCTACAGGGGTAAAGCCCCAGCATTTT.

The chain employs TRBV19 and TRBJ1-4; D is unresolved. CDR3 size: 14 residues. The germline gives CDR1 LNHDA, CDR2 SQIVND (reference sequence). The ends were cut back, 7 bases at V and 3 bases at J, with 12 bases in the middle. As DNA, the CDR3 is TGTGCCAGTAAGGTCGGTCGAGCTAATGAAAAACTGTTTTTT. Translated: CASKVGRANEKLFF.

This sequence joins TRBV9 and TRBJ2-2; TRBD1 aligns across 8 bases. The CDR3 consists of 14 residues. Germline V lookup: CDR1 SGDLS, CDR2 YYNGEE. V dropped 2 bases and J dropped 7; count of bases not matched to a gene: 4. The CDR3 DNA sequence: TGTGCCAGCAGCGTCCAGGGGGCTGGCGGGGAGCTGTTTTTT. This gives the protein CASSVQGAGGELFF.

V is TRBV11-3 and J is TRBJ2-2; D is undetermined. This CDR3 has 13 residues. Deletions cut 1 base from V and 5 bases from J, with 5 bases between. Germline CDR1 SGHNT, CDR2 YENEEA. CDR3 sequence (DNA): TGTGCCAGCAGCTTAGTGACAACCGGGGAGCTGTTTTTT. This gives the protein CASSLVTTGELFF. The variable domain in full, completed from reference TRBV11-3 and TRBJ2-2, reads EAGVVQSPRYKIIEKKQPVAFWCNPISGHNTLYWYLQNLGQGPELLIRYENEEAVDDSQLPKDRFSAERLKGVDSTLKIQPAELGDSAVYLCASSLVTTGELFFGEGSRLTVL.

CDR3 loop: CASSRPGTGIVGYTF. The CDR3 nucleotides read TGTGCCAGCAGCCGACCCGGGACAGGGATCGTTGGCTACACCTTC. The chain combines TRBV14 with TRBJ1-2, with TRBD1 identical over 9 bases. The CDR3 length is 15 residues. Germline CDR1 and CDR2: SGHDN and FVKESK. Unmatched junction bases numbered 10, after V lost 4 bases and J lost 7 bases.

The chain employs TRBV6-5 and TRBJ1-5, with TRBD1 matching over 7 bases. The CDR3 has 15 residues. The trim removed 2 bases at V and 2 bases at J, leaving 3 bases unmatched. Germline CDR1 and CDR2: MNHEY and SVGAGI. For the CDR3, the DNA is TGTGCCAGCAGTTACGACAGGGCTGGCAATCAGCCCCAGCATTTT. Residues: CASSYDRAGNQPQHF.

CDR3 amino acids: CASSGRASYNSPLHF. The CDR3 coding sequence is TGTGCCAGCAGTGGGAGGGCCTCCTATAATTCACCCCTCCACTTT. This chain links TRBV6-2 or TRBV6-3 with TRBJ1-6; no clear D. Germline V CDR1 and CDR2: MNHEY, SVGEGT. CDR3 length: 15 residues. With 5 bases removed from V and 0 bases from J, the gap between germline ends came to 8 bases.

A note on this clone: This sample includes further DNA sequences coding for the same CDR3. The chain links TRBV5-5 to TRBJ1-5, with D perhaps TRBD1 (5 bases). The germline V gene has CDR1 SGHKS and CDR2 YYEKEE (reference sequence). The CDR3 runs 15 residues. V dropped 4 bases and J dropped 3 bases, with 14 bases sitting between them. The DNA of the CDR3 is TGTGCCAGCAGCGAGTTCGGGGGGTACAATCAGCCCCAGCATTTT. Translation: CASSEFGGYNQPQHF.

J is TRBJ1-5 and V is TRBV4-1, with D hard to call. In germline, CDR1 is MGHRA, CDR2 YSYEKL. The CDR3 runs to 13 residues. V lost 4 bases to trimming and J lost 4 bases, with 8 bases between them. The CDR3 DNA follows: TGCGCCAGCAGCCCTCAGAGAAATCAGCCCCAGCATTTT. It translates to CASSPQRNQPQHF.

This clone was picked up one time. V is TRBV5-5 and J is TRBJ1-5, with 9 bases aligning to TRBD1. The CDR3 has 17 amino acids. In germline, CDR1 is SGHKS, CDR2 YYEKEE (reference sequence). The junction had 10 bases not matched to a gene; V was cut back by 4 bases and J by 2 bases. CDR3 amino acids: CASSHGQGQSGNQPQHF. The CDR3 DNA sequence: TGTGCCAGCAGCCACGGACAGGGGCAGAGTGGCAATCAGCCCCAGCATTTT.

CDR3 region: CASSEGFNYGYTF. DNA of the CDR3: TGCGCCAGCAGTGAGGGGTTCAACTATGGCTACACCTTC. The chain carries TRBV10-1 and TRBJ1-2; D gene uncertain. V lost 2 bases to trimming and J lost 2 bases, with 6 bases between them. The CDR3 runs 13 residues. Germline loops: CDR1 WNHNN, CDR2 SYGVQD (reference sequence).

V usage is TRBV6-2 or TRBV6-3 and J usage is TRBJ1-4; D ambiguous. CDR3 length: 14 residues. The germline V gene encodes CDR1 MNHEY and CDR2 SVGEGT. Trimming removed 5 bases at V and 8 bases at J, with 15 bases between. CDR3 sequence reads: CASSAADFQEKLFF. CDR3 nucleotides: TGTGCCAGCAGTGCGGCAGACTTCCAAGAAAAACTGTTTTTT.

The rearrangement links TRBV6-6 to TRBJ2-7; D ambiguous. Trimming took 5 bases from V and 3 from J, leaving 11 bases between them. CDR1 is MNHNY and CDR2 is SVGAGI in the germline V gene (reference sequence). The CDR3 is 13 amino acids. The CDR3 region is CASSLGNGYEQYF. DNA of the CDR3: TGTGCCAGCAGTCTTGGTAACGGCTACGAGCAGTACTTC.

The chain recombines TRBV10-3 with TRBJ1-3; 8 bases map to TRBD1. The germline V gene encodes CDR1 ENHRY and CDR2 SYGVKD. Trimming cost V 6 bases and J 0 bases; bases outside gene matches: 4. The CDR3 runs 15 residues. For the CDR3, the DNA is TGTGCCATCAGAACAGGGGGGAACTCTGGAAACACCATATATTTT. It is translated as CAIRTGGNSGNTIYF.

For the CDR3, the DNA is TGTGCCATCCGAAGTGAGGCAGCAAGTGGAAACACCATATATTTT. It yields the protein CAIRSEAASGNTIYF. This chain joins TRBV10-3 and TRBJ1-3; D is unresolved. Trimming left V 8 bases short and J 3 bases short, with 17 bases between. Germline CDR1 and CDR2: ENHRY and SYGVKD. The CDR3 extends over 15 amino acids.